This paragraph covers one TCR beta chain sequence. The source of the sample is a study of blood T cell repertoires in COVID-19. Germline V CDR1 and CDR2: LGHNA, YSLEER. The CDR3 runs 16 residues. Trimming pared 0 bases from V and 6 bases from J, leaving 16 bases between. Profiling relied on immunoSEQ multiplex PCR, and the TCRdb table lists in-frame clones only, not all of them. The sample holds around 300,000 clones, roughly 87% seen once. This clonotype was sampled from a woman in her thirties or forties who had recovered from COVID-19. This chain connects TRBV4-3 to TRBJ2-3; possibly TRBD2 for D (6 bases). The material sequenced was PBMCs or T cells enriched from blood (not recorded which). The CDR3 protein is CASSQDRTHGGDTQYF. CDR3 nucleotide sequence: TGCGCCAGCAGCCAAGATAGAACCCACGGAGGGGATACGCAGTATTTT.